The 18 T cell receptor beta chains below were found in one sample sequenced in a study of OX40 agonist ivuxolimab in advanced cancers. Using immunoSEQ multiplex PCR, the repertoire was profiled, and TCRdb retains in-frame clones only, with some absent. The sample has roughly 70,000 clones, about 88% seen once; the top ten hold 0.67%. The sequenced sample was CD4+ or CD8+ T cells sorted from blood, obtained in a trial of the OX40 agonist ivuxolimab. These receptors all stem from an adult with an advanced solid tumor such as melanoma, head and neck, liver or kidney cancer.

The chain uses TRBV19 and TRBJ1-2; D perhaps matches TRBD1 (5 bases). V lost 6 bases and J 3 bases, leaving 14 bases between the germline ends. This CDR3 spans 14 amino acids. Germline V CDR1 and CDR2: LNHDA, SQIVND (reference sequence). The CDR3 DNA follows: TGTGCCAGTAGCCGAATGGACAATGACTATGGCTACACCTTC. This encodes CASSRMDNDYGYTF.

The rearrangement joins TRBV6-1 to TRBJ1-2; TRBD1 might be the D (5 bases). This CDR3 has 15 residues. The V end lost 7 bases, the J end lost 3 bases, and 18 bases lay between the germline ends. Germline CDR1 is MNHNS and CDR2 is SASEGT. CDR3 in amino acids: CASTRGTQTYYGYTF. The DNA for the CDR3 is TGTGCCAGCACTAGGGGTACTCAAACCTACTATGGCTACACCTTC.

The chain recombines TRBV7-9 with TRBJ2-5; 7 positions agree with TRBD1. V was pared by 5 bases and J by 5 bases, with 8 bases of the junction left unmatched. The CDR3 length is 14 residues. Per germline, CDR1 SEHNR and CDR2 FQNEAQ (reference sequence). The CDR3 here is CASSPGTDGETQYF. The CDR3 DNA is TGTGCCAGCAGCCCCGGGACAGATGGGGAGACCCAGTACTTC.

This clone was seen a single time. CDR3 protein: CASSFLGGTGELFF. CDR3 coding DNA: TGTGCCAGCAGTTTCCTAGGAGGCACCGGGGAGCTGTTTTTT. The chain joins TRBV28 to TRBJ2-2; TRBD2 might be the D (5 bases). Trimming cost V 3 bases and J 4 bases, with 9 bases left between them. Germline CDR1 is MDHEN and CDR2 is SYDVKM. The CDR3 extends over 14 amino acids.

The chain uses TRBV10-3 and TRBJ2-6, with D possibly being TRBD1 or TRBD2 (5 bases each). The ends were cut back, 0 bases at V and 3 bases at J, with 9 bases in the middle. Germline CDR1 and CDR2: ENHRY and SYGVKD. This CDR3 spans 16 amino acids. CDR3: CAISESRGGGANVLTF. The CDR3 DNA reads TGTGCCATCAGTGAGTCGAGGGGTGGTGGGGCCAACGTCCTGACTTTC.

This chain links TRBV6-5 with TRBJ2-7, with a weak D call TRBD1 (5 bases). The CDR3 spans 13 residues. Trimming cost V 5 bases and J 2 bases, with 10 bases left between them. Germline V gene sequence: CDR1 MNHEY, CDR2 SVGAGI. CDR3 sequence (DNA): TGTGCCAGCAGTAAGGGGCCAGCCTACGAGCAGTACTTC. It is translated as CASSKGPAYEQYF.

This rearrangement joins TRBV6-5 to TRBJ2-6; TRBD1 aligns across 7 bases. Germline CDR1 MNHEY, CDR2 SVGAGI. The V and J ends lost 6 bases and 0 bases, in that order; junction bases with no gene match: 2. This CDR3 contains 15 residues. In nucleotides, the CDR3 is TGTGCCAGCAGACCAGGGGGCTCTGGGGCCAACGTCCTGACTTTC. It codes for CASRPGGSGANVLTF.

V usage is TRBV2 and J usage is TRBJ2-2, with D possibly matching TRBD2 (6 bases). Trimming cost V 2 bases and J 2 bases, with 12 bases left between them. Germline lookup yields CDR1 SNHLY and CDR2 FYNNEI. This CDR3 is built from 16 residues. This CDR3 is CASSERPSENTGELFF. The CDR3 DNA reads as TGTGCCAGCAGTGAACGTCCTAGCGAAAACACCGGGGAGCTGTTTTTT.

This clone was recorded only once. The V gene is TRBV6-4, the J gene TRBJ2-3; TRBD2 matches at 8 bases. The CDR3 covers 15 residues. With V trimmed by 3 bases and J by 3 bases, 5 bases remained unmatched. The germline V gene encodes CDR1 MRHNA and CDR2 SNTAGT. The CDR3: CASSESGSATDTQYF. CDR3 DNA sequence: TGTGCCAGCAGTGAGAGCGGGAGTGCAACAGATACGCAGTATTTT.

The chain couples TRBV7-9 to TRBJ1-2; weak D call: TRBD1 (6 bases). The V end was cut by 5 bases, the J end by 4 bases, with 11 bases between. This CDR3 comprises 13 residues. Germline CDR1 and CDR2: SEHNR and FQNEAQ (reference sequence). CDR3 sequence: CASSTGTRYGYTF. In DNA, the CDR3 is TGTGCCAGCAGCACCGGGACACGCTATGGCTACACCTTC.

This rearrangement joins TRBV2 to TRBJ2-2; D remains ambiguous. This CDR3 spans 11 amino acids. The germline V gene has CDR1 SNHLY and CDR2 FYNNEI. Between the trimmed V and J ends, which lost 5 bases and 6 bases, there was a span of 4 bases. For the CDR3, the DNA is TGTGCCAGCAGTCTTCCCGGGGAGCTGTTTTTT. Translation gives CASSLPGELFF.

The rearrangement uses TRBV7-9 and TRBJ2-3; 16 nucleotides align to TRBD2. There are 18 residues in the CDR3. Germline lookup yields CDR1 SEHNR and CDR2 FQNEAQ (reference sequence). Trimming cost V 3 bases and J 4 bases; bases outside gene matches: 7. CDR3 region: CASSLSGLAGGFPDTQYF. The CDR3 nucleotides read TGTGCCAGCAGCTTGTCGGGACTAGCGGGAGGGTTCCCAGATACGCAGTATTTT.

The V call is TRBV5-1, the J call TRBJ2-7, with TRBD1 matching over 8 bases. The CDR3 sequence is 14 residues long. Germline CDR1 reads SGHRS; CDR2 reads YFSETQ. The V gene end was trimmed by 4 bases and the J gene end by 5 bases; junction bases not matched to a gene: 8. DNA for the CDR3: TGCGCCAGCAGCCGAGACAGGGGTGTGGACGAGCAGTACTTC. Protein sequence: CASSRDRGVDEQYF.

The table lists this clone with a count of one. The V gene is TRBV27, the J gene TRBJ2-7, with a possible D match to TRBD2 (5 bases). Germline lookup yields CDR1 MNHEY and CDR2 SMNVEV (reference sequence). Trimming shortened V by 6 bases and J by 0 bases, and 9 bases separated the two germline ends. This CDR3 has 13 amino acids. The CDR3 spells CASRLTSSYEQYF. Written as DNA, the CDR3 is TGTGCCAGCAGACTTACTAGCTCCTACGAGCAGTACTTC.

This chain links TRBV29-1 with TRBJ2-2; maybe TRBD2 (6 bases). The length of the CDR3 is 17 residues. The V gene lost 6 bases and the J gene lost 1 base, with 21 bases spanning the gap. Germline values: CDR1 SQVTM, CDR2 ANQGSEA. CDR3 DNA sequence: TGCAGCGTCGACCCTAGGGTAGCGGAGGAGAACACCGGGGAGCTGTTTTTT. Translated: CSVDPRVAEENTGELFF.

The V gene is TRBV7-9, the J gene TRBJ2-7; TRBD1 matches 9 bases. Germline loops: CDR1 SEHNR, CDR2 FQNEAQ (reference sequence). This CDR3 is built from 18 residues. J was trimmed by 4 bases and V by 4 bases; bases with no gene match: 17. CDR3 in DNA: TGTGCCAGCAGCTCTAATAAAAAACAGACAGGGGGGTCGTACGAGCAGTACTTC. It yields the protein CASSSNKKQTGGSYEQYF. Together with reference TRBV7-9 and TRBJ2-7, the CDR3 gives the full variable domain: DTGVSQNPRHKITKRGQNVTFRCDPISEHNRLYWYRQTLGQGPEFLTYFQNEAQLEKSRLLSDRFSAERPKGSFSTLEIQRTEQGDSAMYLCASSSNKKQTGGSYEQYFGPGTRLTVT.

The CDR3 protein is CASSLIWDAGFYGYTF. The CDR3 DNA follows: TGTGCCAGCAGCTTGATCTGGGACGCGGGGTTCTATGGCTACACCTTC. The chain has TRBV5-6 and TRBJ1-2; possibly TRBD1 for D (5 bases). V lost 1 base, J lost 4 bases, and 17 bases lay in between. Per germline, CDR1 SGHDT and CDR2 YYEEEE. The CDR3 is made up of 16 amino acids.

The genes are TRBV5-8 and TRBJ2-7; 10 bases are shared with TRBD1. This CDR3 region has 16 residues. V lost 3 bases to trimming and J lost 2 bases; unmatched junction nucleotides: 8. Per germline, CDR1 SGHTS and CDR2 YDEGEE. The CDR3 protein is CASSSFDRGRTYEQYF. CDR3 nucleotide sequence: TGTGCCAGCAGCTCCTTCGACAGGGGGCGCACCTACGAGCAGTACTTC.